This T cell receptor beta chain was observed in a study of shared clonotypes between healthy human individuals. With respect to this clone: As yet, its antigen is unknown.

The authors sequenced unsorted PBMC DNA on ten immunoSEQ deep assay plates. The protocol was immunoSEQ multiplex PCR, while the TCRdb copy is restricted to in-frame clones and leaves out a portion. Of approximately 500,000 clones listed, 60% to 80% are singletons. Those who donated, Caucasian adults without exception, all lived in Nashville, Tennessee. Study findings and constraints: It was anticipated that sequencing depth would influence how many clonotypes donors shared.

The specimen was PBMCs. The source is a woman aged 40 to 49 in good health. Some clones in this sample may be carry-over from other donors' samples.

The CDR3 loop reads CASSRSQGADSPLHF. In nucleotides, the CDR3 is TGTGCCAGCAGCCGATCTCAGGGGGCAGATTCACCCCTCCACTTT. This sequence joins TRBV7-8 and TRBJ1-6; 8 nucleotides match TRBD1. V lost 5 bases, J lost 8 bases, and 8 bases stayed unmatched. Germline CDR1 and CDR2: SGHVS and FQNEAQ. The CDR3 is 15 residues long. Using reference TRBV7-8 and TRBJ1-6 for the parts outside the CDR3, the full variable domain is GAGVSQSPRYKVAKRGQDVALRCDPISGHVSLFWYQQALGQGPEFLTYFQNEAQLDKSGLPSDRFFAERPEGSVSTLKIQRTQQEDSAVYLCASSRSQGADSPLHFGNGTRLTVT.